These 8 T cell receptor beta chains originate from one sample sequenced in a study of cytomegalovirus exposure and HLA in healthy donors (dated by TCRdb to about 2017). The library was obtained by the immunoSEQ multiplex PCR assay. For the multiplex PCR, a mixture combining 60 forward primers for TCR Vbeta segments and 13 reverse primers for TCR Jbeta segments was used. In TCRdb, the immuneACCESS table is reduced to in-frame sequences with V and J assigned. These tables do not hold every clone; where another copy was compared, an unresolved V gene accounts for under half, and the others remain unexplained. The table for this sample lists over 150,000 clones; approximately 75% of them were counted only once. More than 3.5% of the sample comes from the top ten. Sequencing was performed on PBMCs. Receptors originate from a man aged 30 to 39 in good health and CMV-seropositive.

The chain couples TRBV9 to TRBJ1-4; 7 nucleotides line up with TRBD1. Trimming took 3 bases from V and 8 from J; bases not matched to a gene: 7. The CDR3 consists of 14 residues. CDR1 and CDR2 (germline): SGDLS, YYNGEE. The CDR3 spells CASSGSGQKEKLFF. Here the CDR3 DNA reads TGTGCCAGCAGCGGATCGGGACAGAAGGAAAAACTGTTTTTT.

The V gene is TRBV7-9, the J gene TRBJ2-1, with TRBD1 identical over 10 bases. With 5 bases clipped from V and 0 bases from J, the junction kept 10 bases outside the gene matches. CDR3 length equals 18 residues. CDR1 and CDR2 from the germline V gene are SEHNR and FQNEAQ (reference sequence). The CDR3 DNA sequence: TGTGCCAGCAGCGAAAAAGACAGGGGGCAAAGCTCCTACAATGAGCAGTTCTTC. It translates to CASSEKDRGQSSYNEQFF.

V usage is TRBV28 and J usage is TRBJ2-7; D is unclear. The ends were cut back, 2 bases at V and 6 bases at J, with 11 bases in the middle. Germline V CDR1 and CDR2: MDHEN, SYDVKM. The CDR3 consists of 13 residues. CDR3 residues: CASSLPQVGEQYF. CDR3 sequence (DNA): TGTGCCAGCAGTTTACCCCAGGTTGGCGAGCAGTACTTC.

Concerning this clone itself: An end of the junction does not agree with germline; a read error may underlie this. CDR3 region: CASSQDLAARGLNF. Here the CDR3 DNA reads TGCGCCAGCAGCCAAGATTTGGCCGCTAGAGGTTTGAACTTC. The chain employs TRBV4-1 and TRBJ2-5; D remains unclear. Germline V gene lookup returns CDR1 MGHRA and CDR2 YSYEKL. The CDR3 sequence is 14 residues long.

The chain carries TRBV19 and TRBJ1-2; 11 nucleotides line up with TRBD1. This CDR3 has 14 amino acids. The germline CDR1 and CDR2 sequences are LNHDA and SQIVND (reference sequence). Losses at the gene ends were 5 bases for V and 4 bases for J; bases not matched to a gene: 3. CDR3 sequence (DNA): TGTGCCAGTAGTCCCGGGACAGGGGGCTATGGCTACACCTTC. Translating gives CASSPGTGGYGYTF.

V usage is TRBV5-1 and J usage is TRBJ2-1; 8 bases fit TRBD1. The length of the CDR3 is 15 residues. Germline CDR1 and CDR2: SGHRS and YFSETQ. The ends lost 3 bases at V and 4 bases at J; junction bases unmatched: 6. CDR3 loop: CASSSETGGYNEQFF. In nucleotides, the CDR3 is TGCGCCAGCAGCTCAGAAACAGGGGGGTACAATGAGCAGTTCTTC.

This clone was recorded a few times. V is TRBV19 and J is TRBJ2-1; 7 nucleotides match TRBD2. Germline V CDR1 and CDR2: LNHDA, SQIVND (reference sequence). The CDR3 has 13 residues. After removal of 3 bases from V and 6 bases from J, the junction contained 2 bases not matched to a gene. The CDR3, as DNA: TGTGCCAGTAGTATGGGGGGGGGCAATGAGCAGTTCTTC. Translated, it gives CASSMGGGNEQFF.

V gene TRBV11-2 combines with J gene TRBJ2-2; 10 bases match TRBD1. This CDR3 is built from 16 residues. CDR1 and CDR2 from the germline V gene are SGHAT and FQNNGV. After removal of 4 bases from V and 5 bases from J, the junction contained 7 bases not matched to a gene. This chain's CDR3 is CASSYGDRGRTGELFF. The CDR3 bases are TGTGCCAGCAGCTATGGGGACAGGGGACGTACCGGGGAGCTGTTTTTT.